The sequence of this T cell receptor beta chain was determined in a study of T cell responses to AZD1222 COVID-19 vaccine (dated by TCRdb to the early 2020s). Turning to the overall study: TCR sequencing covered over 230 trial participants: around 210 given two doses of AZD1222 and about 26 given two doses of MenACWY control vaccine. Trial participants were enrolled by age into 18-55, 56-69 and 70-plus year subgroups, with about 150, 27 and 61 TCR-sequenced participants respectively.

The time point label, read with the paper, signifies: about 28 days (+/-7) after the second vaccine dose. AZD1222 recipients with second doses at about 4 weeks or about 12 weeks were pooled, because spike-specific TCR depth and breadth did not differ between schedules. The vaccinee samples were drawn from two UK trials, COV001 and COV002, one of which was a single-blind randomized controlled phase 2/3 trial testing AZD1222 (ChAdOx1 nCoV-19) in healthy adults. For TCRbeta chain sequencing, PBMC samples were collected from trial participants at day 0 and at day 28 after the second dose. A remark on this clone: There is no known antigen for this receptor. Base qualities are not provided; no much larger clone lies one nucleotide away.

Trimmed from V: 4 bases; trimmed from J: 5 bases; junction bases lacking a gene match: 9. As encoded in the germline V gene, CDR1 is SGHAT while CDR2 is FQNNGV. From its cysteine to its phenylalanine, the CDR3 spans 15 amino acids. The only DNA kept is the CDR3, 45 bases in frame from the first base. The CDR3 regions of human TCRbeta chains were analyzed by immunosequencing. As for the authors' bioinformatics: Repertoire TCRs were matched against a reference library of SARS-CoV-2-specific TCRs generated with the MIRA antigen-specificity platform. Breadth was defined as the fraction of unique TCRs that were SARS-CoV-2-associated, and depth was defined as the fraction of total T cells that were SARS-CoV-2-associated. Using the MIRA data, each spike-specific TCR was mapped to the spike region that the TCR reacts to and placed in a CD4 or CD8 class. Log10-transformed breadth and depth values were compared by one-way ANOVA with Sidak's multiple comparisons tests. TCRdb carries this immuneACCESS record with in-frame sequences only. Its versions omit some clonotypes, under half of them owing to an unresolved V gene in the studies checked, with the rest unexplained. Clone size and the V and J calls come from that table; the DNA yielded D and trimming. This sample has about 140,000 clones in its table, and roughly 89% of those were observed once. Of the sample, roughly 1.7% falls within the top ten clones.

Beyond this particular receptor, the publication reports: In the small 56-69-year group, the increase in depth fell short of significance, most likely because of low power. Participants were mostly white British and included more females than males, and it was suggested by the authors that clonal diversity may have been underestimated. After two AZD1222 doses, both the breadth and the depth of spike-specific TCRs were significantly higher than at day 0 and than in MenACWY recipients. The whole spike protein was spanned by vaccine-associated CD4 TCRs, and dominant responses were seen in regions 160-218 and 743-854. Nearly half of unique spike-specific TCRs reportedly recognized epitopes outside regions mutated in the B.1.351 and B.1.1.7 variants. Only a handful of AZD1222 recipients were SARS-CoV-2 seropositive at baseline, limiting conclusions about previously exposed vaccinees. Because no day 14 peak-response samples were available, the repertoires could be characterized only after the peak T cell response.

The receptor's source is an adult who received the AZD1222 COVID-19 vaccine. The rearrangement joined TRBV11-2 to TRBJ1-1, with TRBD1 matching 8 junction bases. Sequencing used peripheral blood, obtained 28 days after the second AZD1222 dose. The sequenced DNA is TGTGCCAGCAGCTCCTGGACAGGGTGGCTTACTGAAGCTTTCTTT. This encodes CASSSWTGWLTEAFF.